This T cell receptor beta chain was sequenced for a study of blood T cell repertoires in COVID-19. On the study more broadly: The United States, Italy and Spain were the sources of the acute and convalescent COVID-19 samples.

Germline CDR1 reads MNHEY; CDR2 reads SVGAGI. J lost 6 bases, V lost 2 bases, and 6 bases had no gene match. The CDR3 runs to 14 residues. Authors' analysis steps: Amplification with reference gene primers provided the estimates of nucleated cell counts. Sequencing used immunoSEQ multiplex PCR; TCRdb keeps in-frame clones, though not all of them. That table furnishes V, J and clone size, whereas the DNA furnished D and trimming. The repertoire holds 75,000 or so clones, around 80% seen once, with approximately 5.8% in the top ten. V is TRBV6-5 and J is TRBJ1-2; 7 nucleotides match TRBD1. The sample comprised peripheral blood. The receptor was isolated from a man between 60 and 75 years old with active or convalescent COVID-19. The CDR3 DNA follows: TGTGCCAGCAGTTACCTCTCGACAGGGAATGGCTACACCTTC. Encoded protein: CASSYLSTGNGYTF.